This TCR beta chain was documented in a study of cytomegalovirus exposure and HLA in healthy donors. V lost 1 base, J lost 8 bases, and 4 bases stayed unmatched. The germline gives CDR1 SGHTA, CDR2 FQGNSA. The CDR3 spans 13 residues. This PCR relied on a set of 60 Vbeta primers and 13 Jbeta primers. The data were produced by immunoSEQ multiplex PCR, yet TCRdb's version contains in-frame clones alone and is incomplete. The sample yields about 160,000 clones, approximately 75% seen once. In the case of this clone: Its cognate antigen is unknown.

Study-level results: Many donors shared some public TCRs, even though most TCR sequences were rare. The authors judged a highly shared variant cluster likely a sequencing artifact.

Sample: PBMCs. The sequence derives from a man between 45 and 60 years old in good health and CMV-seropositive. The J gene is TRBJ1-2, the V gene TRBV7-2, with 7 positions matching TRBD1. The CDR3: CASSLEGARGYTF. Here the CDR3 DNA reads TGTGCCAGCAGCTTAGAGGGGGCGCGAGGCTACACCTTC. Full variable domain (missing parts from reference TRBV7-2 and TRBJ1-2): GAGVSQSPSNKVTEKGKDVELRCDPISGHTALYWYRQSLGQGLEFLIYFQGNSAPDKSGLPSDRFSAERTGGSVSTLTIQRTQQEDSAVYLCASSLEGARGYTFGSGTRLTVV.